Below, 29 T cell receptor beta chains from the same sample are listed, as sequenced in a study of vaccination and CD4 T cells after COVID-19 (dated by TCRdb to between 2021 and 2022). The antigens these receptors bind are not known. The library was built by means of PCR. Sequencer: Illumina iSeq 100. DNA from cultured CD4+ T cells was subjected to TCR sequencing with the Oncomine TCR Beta short-read assay at the Johns Hopkins FTIC core. The public sequencing data were trimmed at Q25 with fastp and processed into clonotypes with MiXCR by TCRdb, which kept only in-frame beta chains. Merged by CDR3 protein, the rows form single entries marked with the most common genes and DNA. For this sample the table gives 15,000 to 20,000 distinct CDR3 sequences, of which approximately 50% were detected only once. Roughly 10% of the sample is in the top ten clones. Sample treatment or condition, as interpreted from the label and publication: roughly 10-day PBMC culture with coronavirus spike peptide pools or control peptides (ViraFEST assay).

The sequencing here drew on CD4+ T cells from blood, cultured in vitro, taken before SARS-CoV-2 vaccination. The receptors shown here come from a human donor who had recovered from COVID-19.

This clonotype was recorded a few times. J is TRBJ1-5 and V is TRBV20-1; weak D call: TRBD1 (5 bases). Trimming cost V 0 bases and J 4 bases, with 16 bases left between them. Germline CDR1 and CDR2: DFQATT and SNEGSKA (reference sequence). This CDR3 has 16 residues. CDR3 sequence: CSARDWRGPGNQPQHF. The CDR3 coding sequence is TGCAGTGCTAGAGATTGGAGGGGACCCGGGAATCAGCCCCAGCATTTT.

A few counts support this clonotype. The chain joins TRBV6-1 to TRBJ1-1, with D possibly matching TRBD1 (5 bases). Germline V gene lookup returns CDR1 MNHNS and CDR2 SASEGT. CDR3 length equals 13 residues. Trimming removed 5 bases at V and 10 bases at J, with 17 bases between. For the CDR3, the DNA is TGTGCCAGCAGTCCCTCTTCCGACAGTACAGCTTTCTTT. Protein product: CASSPSSDSTAFF.

The chain has TRBV21-1 and TRBJ1-4; the DNA was not compared with TRBD1, the D call given in the table. TRBV21-1 is noted as a pseudogene. There are 14 residues in the CDR3. CDR3 protein: CARQKGQLNEKLFF. DNA for the CDR3: TGTGCCAGACAAAAAGGACAGCTGAATGAAAAACTGTTTTTT.

This chain connects TRBV19 to TRBJ2-3; the D gene could be TRBD1 or TRBD2 (5 bases each). V lost 9 bases to trimming and J lost 0 bases, with 25 bases between them. Germline V gives CDR1 LNHDA, CDR2 SQIVND (reference sequence). The CDR3 is 18 residues long. The DNA of the CDR3 is TGTGCCAGCGGGACCCGTTTAAATCCTTCTACTAGCACAGATACGCAGTATTTT. Its protein is CASGTRLNPSTSTDTQYF.

In its sample, this clonotype was seen a few times. V usage is TRBV2 and J usage is TRBJ1-2; possibly TRBD1 for D (6 bases). Trimming removed 6 bases at V and 4 bases at J, with 24 bases between. CDR3 length: 17 residues. Germline values: CDR1 SNHLY, CDR2 FYNNEI. The DNA of the CDR3 is TGTGCCAGCAGAAGTCCTGGGGTCAGGGGCGAAAGCTATGGCTACACCTTC. Residues: CASRSPGVRGESYGYTF.

This clonotype appeared a single time. The rearrangement links TRBV21-1 to TRBJ1-6. TRBV21-1 is reported as a pseudogene. This CDR3 region has 17 residues. The CDR3 DNA reads as TGTGCCACACTCCCCCAGGCCGAGGGGCCTTATAATTCACCCCTCCACTTT. It is translated as CATLPQAEGPYNSPLHF.

The chain is built from TRBV4-3 and TRBJ2-3, with 12 bases that match TRBD1. Germline loops: CDR1 LGHNA, CDR2 YSLEER. With V trimmed by 3 bases and J by 2 bases, 3 bases remained unmatched. The CDR3 totals 16 residues. CDR3 protein: CASSQGTGGLTDTQYF. The CDR3 nucleotides are TGCGCCAGCAGCCAGGGGACAGGGGGCCTCACAGATACGCAGTATTTT.

The chain employs TRBV7-2 and TRBJ2-7; TRBD1 is a possible D gene (6 bases). This CDR3 has 16 residues. Germline loops: CDR1 SGHTA, CDR2 FQGNSA. With 1 base removed from V and 2 bases from J, the gap between germline ends came to 15 bases. The CDR3 sequence: CASSLVLGQRTYEQYF. The CDR3 DNA reads as TGTGCCAGCAGCTTAGTCTTAGGACAGCGAACCTACGAGCAGTACTTC.

The chain employs TRBV7-6 and TRBJ2-1, with no clear D. The CDR3 totals 12 residues. Trimming stripped 1 base from V and 6 bases from J, with 4 bases between. CDR1 is SGHVS and CDR2 is FNYEAQ in the germline V gene. The DNA of the CDR3 is TGTGCCAGCAGCTTAGTAGGCAATGAGCAGTTCTTC. The encoded protein is CASSLVGNEQFF.

The V call is TRBV25-1, the J call TRBJ2-7, with D perhaps TRBD1 (6 bases). With 5 bases removed from V and 1 base from J, the gap between germline ends came to 9 bases. There are 13 residues in the CDR3. CDR1 is MGHDK, CDR2 SYGVNS, per germline. CDR3 residues: CASSPDSSYEQYF. As DNA, the CDR3 is TGTGCCAGCAGTCCGGACAGTTCCTACGAGCAGTACTTC.

This clonotype was picked up one time. The rearrangement links TRBV7-8 to TRBJ1-3, with TRBD1 as a possible D gene (6 bases). The V gene's germline CDR1 is SGHVS and CDR2 FQNEAQ. CDR3 length: 18 residues. V was clipped by 2 bases and J by 0 bases, with 17 bases between them. The CDR3 region has the DNA TGTGCCAGCAGCTTATTTAGAGGACAGACGAGCTCTGGAAACACCATATATTTT. As protein: CASSLFRGQTSSGNTIYF. Combining the CDR3 with reference TRBV7-8 and TRBJ1-3 gives the whole variable domain GAGVSQSPRYKVAKRGQDVALRCDPISGHVSLFWYQQALGQGPEFLTYFQNEAQLDKSGLPSDRFFAERPEGSVSTLKIQRTQQEDSAVYLCASSLFRGQTSSGNTIYFGEGSWLTVV.

V is TRBV7-3 and J is TRBJ2-7; D is perhaps TRBD1 or TRBD2 (6 bases each). The germline V gene has CDR1 SGHTA and CDR2 FQGTGA. CDR3 length equals 14 residues. V was cut by 5 bases and J by 3 bases, with 14 bases left in between. CDR3 in DNA: TGTGCCAGCAGCCCCGGGGGCTCCAACTACGAGCAGTACTTC. It specifies CASSPGGSNYEQYF.

This clonotype was picked up one time. The CDR3 loop is CASSLGGKQETQYF. The CDR3 DNA reads TGTGCCAGCAGCTTAGGTGGGAAACAAGAGACCCAGTACTTC. J is TRBJ2-5 and V is TRBV11-1; D remains ambiguous. CDR3 length: 14 residues. V lost 1 base, J lost 2 bases, and 8 bases lay in between. Looked up from germline, CDR1 is SGHAT and CDR2 is FQDESV (reference sequence).

This rearrangement joins TRBV10-1 to TRBJ1-1, with unresolved D. Trimming removed 8 bases from V and 2 bases from J, with 12 bases in between. CDR3 length equals 13 residues. Germline lookup yields CDR1 WNHNN and CDR2 SYGVQD (reference sequence). The chain's CDR3 is CASPSLKNTEAFF. CDR3 bases: TGCGCCAGCCCCAGTTTGAAAAACACTGAAGCTTTCTTT.

The rearrangement uses TRBV6-5 and TRBJ2-7, with TRBD2 identical over 16 bases. Germline V CDR1 and CDR2: MNHEY, SVGAGI. Trimming took 4 bases from V and 4 from J; bases not matched to a gene: 4. The CDR3 is made up of 16 amino acids. This CDR3 reads CASSSPGLAGGYEQYF. The DNA for the CDR3 is TGTGCCAGCAGTTCCCCGGGACTAGCGGGAGGGTACGAGCAGTACTTC.

V usage is TRBV6-5 and J usage is TRBJ1-5, with 11 positions matching TRBD1. The CDR3 sequence is 15 residues long. Trimming took 1 base from V and 9 from J; bases not matched to a gene: 5. CDR1 and CDR2 (germline): MNHEY, SVGAGI. CDR3 in DNA: TGTGCCAGCAGTTACTTGGACAGGGGGCTAGGGCCCCAGCATTTT. Its translation: CASSYLDRGLGPQHF.

The chain has TRBV2 and TRBJ2-5, with a tentative D call TRBD2 (5 bases). Germline V gives CDR1 SNHLY, CDR2 FYNNEI. Trimming shortened V by 4 bases and J by 3 bases, and 12 bases separated the two germline ends. The CDR3 runs 14 residues. CDR3 sequence reads: CASSVDRAEETQYF. In DNA, the CDR3 is TGTGCCAGCAGTGTGGATCGAGCGGAAGAGACCCAGTACTTC.

The sample holds a few counts of this clonotype. The chain carries TRBV25-1 and TRBJ2-4; 9 bases match TRBD1. V was clipped by 8 bases and J by 2 bases; unmatched bases: 13. CDR3 length equals 17 residues. Germline V CDR1 and CDR2: MGHDK, SYGVNS. CDR3 nucleotides: TGTGCCAGCCGGTCATCCGGGACAGGGTTTACCAAAAACATTCAGTACTTC. Amino acid sequence: CASRSSGTGFTKNIQYF.

The rearrangement joins TRBV5-4 to TRBJ1-2, with D perhaps TRBD1 (6 bases). Germline CDR1 and CDR2: SGHNT and YYREEE (reference sequence). The CDR3 sequence is 12 residues long. V dropped 3 bases and J dropped 4 bases, with 7 bases sitting between them. The CDR3 DNA reads as TGTGCCAGCAGCTCGGACAGCTATGGCTACACCTTC. It specifies CASSSDSYGYTF.

This chain joins TRBV6-1 and TRBJ2-7; D not certain. The CDR3 has 13 amino acids. Per the germline V gene, CDR1 is MNHNS and CDR2 is SASEGT. Trimming stripped 1 base from V and 0 bases from J, with 4 bases between. The CDR3 sequence: CASSEGSSYEQYF. The DNA for the CDR3 is TGTGCCAGCAGTGAAGGCAGCTCCTACGAGCAGTACTTC.

With regard to this clonotype: A read error may produce the germline difference seen at one junction end. The V gene is TRBV27, the J gene TRBJ1-4; no clear D. Germline V gene data show CDR1 as MNHEY and CDR2 as SMNVEV (reference sequence). This CDR3 is 13 amino acids long. CDR3 loop: CASSPATNEKLFF. CDR3 nucleotides: TGTGCCAGCAGTCCAGCAACTAATGAAAAGCTGTTTTTT.

This chain connects TRBV29-1 to TRBJ2-5; a possible D gene is TRBD1 (6 bases). The CDR3 consists of 12 residues. V shed 4 bases and J shed 5 bases, with 11 bases lying between them. In germline, CDR1 is SQVTM, CDR2 ANQGSEA. This CDR3 reads CSVAGAVETQYF. As DNA, the CDR3 is TGCAGCGTTGCAGGGGCTGTCGAGACCCAGTACTTC.

The table lists this clonotype with a few counts. This chain joins TRBV20-1 and TRBJ2-1, with D tentatively TRBD2 (5 bases). There are 12 residues in the CDR3. Trimming pared 5 bases from V and 3 bases from J, leaving 8 bases between. CDR1 and CDR2 from the germline V gene are DFQATT and SNEGSKA (reference sequence). The CDR3 DNA is TGCAGTGCTTTCGAGGGCTACAATGAGCAGTTCTTC. Encoded protein: CSAFEGYNEQFF.

The genes are TRBV12-5 and TRBJ1-1; no clear D gene. Trimming left V 10 bases short and J 1 base short, with 13 bases between. Germline CDR1 LGHNT, CDR2 FRNRAP. The CDR3 has 13 residues. CDR3 region: CANKRLRNTEAFF. The CDR3 nucleotides are TGTGCTAATAAACGACTAAGGAACACTGAAGCTTTCTTT.

A few counts support this clonotype. The CDR3 loop reads CATSFGTSRVMDQPQHF. The CDR3 DNA reads TGTGCCACCTCGTTCGGGACCTCCAGGGTAATGGATCAGCCCCAGCATTTT. V and J are TRBV28 and TRBJ1-5, with D possibly matching TRBD1 (5 bases). CDR3 length: 17 residues. V was clipped by 10 bases and J by 5 bases, with 27 bases between them. From germline, CDR1 is MDHEN and CDR2 SYDVKM.

Only a few counts were recorded for this clonotype. The rearrangement uses TRBV20-1 and TRBJ2-1; 15 nucleotides line up with TRBD2. Germline assignment: CDR1 DFQATT and CDR2 SNEGSKA (reference sequence). This CDR3 spans 16 amino acids. J gave up 8 bases and V 1 base, and 6 bases lay outside the gene matches. The CDR3 coding sequence is TGCAGTGCTAGAGTGGAGGGACTAGCGGGAGGCGATGAGCAGTTCTTC. This translates into CSARVEGLAGGDEQFF.

This clonotype was detected once. The chain combines TRBV19 with TRBJ2-7; 11 bases fit TRBD1. The J segment lost 3 bases and the V segment lost 8 bases, leaving 3 bases of the junction unmatched. The CDR3 is 13 amino acids. Germline V gene data show CDR1 as LNHDA and CDR2 as SQIVND (reference sequence). CDR3 in amino acids: CASSGTGGYEQYF. The CDR3 DNA follows: TGTGCCAGTTCCGGGACAGGGGGCTACGAGCAGTACTTC.

This chain uses TRBV7-2 with TRBJ2-1, with D perhaps given as TRBD1 or TRBD2 (5 bases each). Germline V gene sequence: CDR1 SGHTA, CDR2 FQGNSA. V lost 5 bases and J 6 bases, leaving 14 bases between the germline ends. The CDR3 has 14 residues. CDR3 region: CASSTGRMINEQFF. The DNA of the CDR3 is TGTGCCAGCAGCACGGGACGGATGATCAATGAGCAGTTCTTC.

V is TRBV7-9 and J is TRBJ2-3; D gene uncertain. The CDR3 contains 12 residues. The germline V gene has CDR1 SEHNR and CDR2 FQNEAQ (reference sequence). V was cut by 5 bases and J by 2 bases, with 5 bases left in between. The CDR3 DNA follows: TGTGCCAGCAGCCTTTACACAGATACGCAGTATTTT. Protein: CASSLYTDTQYF.